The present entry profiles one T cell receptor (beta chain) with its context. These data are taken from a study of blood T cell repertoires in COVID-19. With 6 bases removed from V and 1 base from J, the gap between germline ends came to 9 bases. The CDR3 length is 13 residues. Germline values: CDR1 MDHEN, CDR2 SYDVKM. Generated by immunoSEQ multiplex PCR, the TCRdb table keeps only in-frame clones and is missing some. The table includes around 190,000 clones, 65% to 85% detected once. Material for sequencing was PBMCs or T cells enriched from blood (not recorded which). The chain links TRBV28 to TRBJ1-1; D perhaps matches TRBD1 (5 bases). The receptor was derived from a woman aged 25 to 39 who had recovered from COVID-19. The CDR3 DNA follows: TGTGCCAGCAGACCTACAGGGAACACTGAAGCTTTCTTT. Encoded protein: CASRPTGNTEAFF. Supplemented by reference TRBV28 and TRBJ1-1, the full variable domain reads DVKVTQSSRYLVKRTGEKVFLECVQDMDHENMFWYRQDPGLGLRLIYFSYDVKMKEKGDIPEGYSVSREKKERFSLILESASTNQTSMYLCASRPTGNTEAFFGQGTRLTVV.